A selection of T cell receptor beta chains follows, all from one sample in a study of T cells in Graves' hyperthyroidism and ophthalmopathy. TCRdb re-called the multiplex PCR reads with MiXCR, one entry per CDR3 protein. The sample yields around 690,000 distinct CDR3 sequences, around 16% seen once. Sequences were obtained from blood. These TCRs come from a man in his fifties with Graves' hyperthyroidism. Each CDR3 is given with its conserved first and last residue. The order of the fields is clone size, V gene, D gene, J gene, CDR3 protein, CDR3 DNA. D genes are given only for firm matches. Size is stated for part of the rows, as once, few or many counts, or as a class when the clone is expanded.

clone size: NA; V gene: TRBV20-1; D gene: NA; J gene: TRBJ2-2; CDR3 protein: CSARQLTTGELFF; CDR3 DNA: TGCAGTGCTAGACAACTGACCACCGGGGAGCTGTTTTTT
clone size: many; V gene: TRBV12-3/TRBV12-4; D gene: NA; J gene: TRBJ2-2; CDR3 protein: CASSFGRMNTGELFF; CDR3 DNA: TGTGCCAGCAGTTTTGGAAGGATGAACACCGGGGAGCTGTTTTTT
clone size: many; V gene: TRBV6-1; D gene: NA; J gene: TRBJ1-1; CDR3 protein: CASIKDSIMNTEAFF; CDR3 DNA: TGTGCCAGCATAAAGGACAGCATCATGAACACTGAAGCTTTCTTT
clone size: few; V gene: TRBV27; D gene: NA; J gene: TRBJ1-5; CDR3 protein: CASRESRVSNQPQHF; CDR3 DNA: TGTGCCAGCCGAGAAAGTAGAGTGAGCAATCAGCCCCAGCATTTT
clone size: few; V gene: TRBV29-1; D gene: TRBD1; J gene: TRBJ2-7; CDR3 protein: CSVADREEREQYF; CDR3 DNA: TGCAGCGTTGCGGACAGGGAGGAACGCGAGCAGTACTTC
clone size: few; V gene: TRBV20-1; D gene: NA; J gene: TRBJ1-6; CDR3 protein: CSAEQGINDSPLHF; CDR3 DNA: TGCAGTGCTGAGCAGGGTATAAACGATTCACCCCTCCACTTT
clone size: NA; V gene: TRBV7-3; D gene: NA; J gene: TRBJ2-6; CDR3 protein: CASSGGRAGANVLTF; CDR3 DNA: TGTGCCAGCAGCGGGGGCAGGGCTGGGGCCAACGTCCTGACTTTC
clone size: NA; V gene: TRBV6-1; D gene: TRBD1; J gene: TRBJ1-4; CDR3 protein: CASSAFRDRYEKLFF; CDR3 DNA: TGTGCCAGCAGTGCCTTCCGGGACAGATACGAAAAACTGTTTTTT
clone size: many; V gene: TRBV2; D gene: NA; J gene: TRBJ2-1; CDR3 protein: CASRERALGWQGPNNEQFF; CDR3 DNA: TGTGCCAGCAGGGAACGGGCTCTGGGGTGGCAGGGGCCTAACAATGAGCAGTTCTTC
clone size: many; V gene: TRBV10-3; D gene: TRBD1; J gene: TRBJ2-1; CDR3 protein: CAIRTGNNEQFF; CDR3 DNA: TGTGCCATACGGACAGGCAACAATGAGCAGTTCTTC
clone size: many; V gene: TRBV9; D gene: NA; J gene: TRBJ1-5; CDR3 protein: CASSVGTGLQPQHF; CDR3 DNA: TGTGCCAGCAGCGTAGGCACAGGGCTTCAGCCCCAGCATTTT
clone size: many; V gene: TRBV28; D gene: TRBD1; J gene: TRBJ2-6; CDR3 protein: CASSLPTGGGSGANVLTF; CDR3 DNA: TGTGCCAGCAGTTTACCGACAGGGGGCGGCTCTGGGGCCAACGTCCTGACTTTC
clone size: NA; V gene: TRBV28; D gene: NA; J gene: TRBJ2-7; CDR3 protein: CASSGLTGRGHYEQYF; CDR3 DNA: TGTGCCAGCAGTGGACTAACAGGGAGGGGTCACTACGAGCAGTACTTC
clone size: many; V gene: TRBV27; D gene: NA; J gene: TRBJ2-7; CDR3 protein: CASRLLNRDEQYF; CDR3 DNA: TGTGCCAGCAGACTACTAAACAGGGACGAGCAGTACTTC
clone size: many; V gene: TRBV10-1; D gene: NA; J gene: TRBJ2-2; CDR3 protein: CASSESRRSGELFF; CDR3 DNA: TGCGCCAGCAGTGAGTCGCGAAGGAGCGGGGAGCTGTTTTTT
clone size: NA; V gene: TRBV7-3; D gene: TRBD1; J gene: TRBJ2-2; CDR3 protein: CASSRGQSNTGELFF; CDR3 DNA: TGTGCCAGCAGCCGGGGACAGAGTAACACCGGGGAGCTGTTTTTT
clone size: few; V gene: TRBV14; D gene: NA; J gene: TRBJ2-3; CDR3 protein: CASSQRGLSLATQYF; CDR3 DNA: TGTGCCAGCAGCCAACGTGGGCTCAGTCTGGCTACGCAGTATTTT
clone size: many; V gene: TRBV28; D gene: TRBD2; J gene: TRBJ2-5; CDR3 protein: CASSLRPSGRQTQYF; CDR3 DNA: TGTGCCAGCAGTTTAAGGCCTAGCGGGAGACAGACCCAGTACTTC
clone size: NA; V gene: TRBV19; D gene: NA; J gene: TRBJ2-1; CDR3 protein: CASSIDEVAVFNEQFF; CDR3 DNA: TGTGCCAGTAGTATAGATGAGGTAGCGGTCTTCAATGAGCAGTTCTTC
clone size: NA; V gene: TRBV12-3/TRBV12-4; D gene: TRBD2; J gene: TRBJ2-3; CDR3 protein: CATSGSLDTQYF; CDR3 DNA: TGTGCGACTAGCGGGAGTTTAGATACGCAGTATTTT
clone size: NA; V gene: TRBV5-5; D gene: NA; J gene: TRBJ2-1; CDR3 protein: CASRMDRGRYNEQFF; CDR3 DNA: TGTGCCAGCAGGATGGACAGAGGAAGATACAATGAGCAGTTCTTC
clone size: NA; V gene: TRBV19; D gene: TRBD1; J gene: TRBJ1-4; CDR3 protein: CASRSGTANEKLFF; CDR3 DNA: TGTGCCAGTAGGAGCGGGACAGCTAATGAAAAACTGTTTTTT
clone size: many; V gene: TRBV18; D gene: NA; J gene: TRBJ2-1; CDR3 protein: CASSPLRGGNEQFF; CDR3 DNA: TGTGCCAGCTCACCGCTCAGGGGGGGCAATGAGCAGTTCTTC
clone size: many; V gene: TRBV2; D gene: NA; J gene: TRBJ2-3; CDR3 protein: CASSDQRDGTDTQYF; CDR3 DNA: TGTGCCAGCAGTGATCAGAGGGACGGGACAGATACGCAGTATTTT
clone size: many; V gene: TRBV28; D gene: TRBD2; J gene: TRBJ2-7; CDR3 protein: CASSSPLAGRTSYEQYF; CDR3 DNA: TGTGCCAGCAGTTCCCCCCTAGCGGGGAGAACCTCCTACGAGCAGTACTTC
clone size: many; V gene: TRBV19; D gene: NA; J gene: TRBJ1-1; CDR3 protein: CASSNGGLMNTEAFF; CDR3 DNA: TGTGCCAGTAGTAATGGCGGACTTATGAACACTGAAGCTTTCTTT